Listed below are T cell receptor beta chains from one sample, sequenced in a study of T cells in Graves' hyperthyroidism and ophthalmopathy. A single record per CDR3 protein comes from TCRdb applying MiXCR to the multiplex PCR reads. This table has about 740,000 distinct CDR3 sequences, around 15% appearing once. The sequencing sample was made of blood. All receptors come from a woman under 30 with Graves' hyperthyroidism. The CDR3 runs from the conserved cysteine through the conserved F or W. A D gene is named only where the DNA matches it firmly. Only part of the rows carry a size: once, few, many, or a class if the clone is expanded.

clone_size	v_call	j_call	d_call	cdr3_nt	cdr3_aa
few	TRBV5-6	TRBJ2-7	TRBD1	TGTGCCAGCAGCAAGGGACAGGCCAGCTACGAGCAGTACTTC	CASSKGQASYEQYF
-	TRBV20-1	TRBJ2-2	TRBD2	TGCAGTGCTAGAGATTCGGGGGGGAGCACCGGGGAGCTGTTTTTT	CSARDSGGSTGELFF
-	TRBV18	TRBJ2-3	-	TGTGCCAGCTCATTAATCCGCACAGATGCGCAGTATTTT	CASSLIRTDAQYF
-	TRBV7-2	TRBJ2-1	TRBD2	TGTGCCAGCAGTTACGGGACTAGCGGGATTTACAATGAGCAGTTCTTC	CASSYGTSGIYNEQFF
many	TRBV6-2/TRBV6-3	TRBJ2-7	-	TGTGCCAGCAGCACCTACTCGACAGGGGAGGGCGAGCAGTACTTC	CASSTYSTGEGEQYF
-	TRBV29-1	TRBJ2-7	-	TGCAGCGCTCGAAAGGCGTCCGCCTACGAGCAGTACTTC	CSARKASAYEQYF
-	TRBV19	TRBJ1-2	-	TGTGCCAGTAGTATGACGGAAAACTATGGCTACACCTTC	CASSMTENYGYTF
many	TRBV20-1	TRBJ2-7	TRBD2	TGCAGTGCCCTAGCGGGAGCCGTCTACGAGCAGTACTTC	CSALAGAVYEQYF
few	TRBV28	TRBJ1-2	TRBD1	TGTGCCAGCAGAAACCGGGACAGGGGAGTCTACACCTTC	CASRNRDRGVYTF
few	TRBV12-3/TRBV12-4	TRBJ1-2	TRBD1	TGTGCCAGCAGTCCACTGTATCGGACAGGAGGTCAATTCGGTGGTGGCTACACCTTC	CASSPLYRTGGQFGGGYTF
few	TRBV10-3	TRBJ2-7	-	TGTGCCATCAGTGAGTCCGGAAGCTCCTACGAGCAGTACTTC	CAISESGSSYEQYF
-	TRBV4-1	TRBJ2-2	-	TGCGCCAGCAGCCAATGGAAAGGAGCGTTGAACACCGGGGAGCTGTTTTTT	CASSQWKGALNTGELFF
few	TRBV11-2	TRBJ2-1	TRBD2	TGTGCCAGCAGCTCCACCGGACTAGCGGGATACAATGAGCAGTTCTTC	CASSSTGLAGYNEQFF
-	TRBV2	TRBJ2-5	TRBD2	TGTGCCAGCAGGGGAGGTAGCGGGCGACTCCAAGAGACCCAGTACTTC	CASRGGSGRLQETQYF
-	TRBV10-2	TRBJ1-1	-	TGCGCCAGCAGAGAAAAAGGCGGCACTGAAGCTTTCTTT	CASREKGGTEAFF
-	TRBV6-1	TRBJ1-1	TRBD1	TGTGCCAGCACCCGACAGGGGAGGAACACTGAAGCTTTCTTT	CASTRQGRNTEAFF
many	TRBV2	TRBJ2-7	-	TGTGCCAGCAGTTCCGGACGCGCGGGCCACGAGCAGTACTTC	CASSSGRAGHEQYF
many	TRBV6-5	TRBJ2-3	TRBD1	TGTGCCAGCAGTTACTATGGTCGACAGGGCGATACGCAGTATTTT	CASSYYGRQGDTQYF
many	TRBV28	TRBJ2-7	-	TGTGCCAGCACCCCCCGATCGACCTTATCCTACGAGCAGTACTTC	CASTPRSTLSYEQYF
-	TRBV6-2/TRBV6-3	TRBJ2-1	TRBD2	TGTGCCAGCAGTTACTCTTTGGGAGGGCTGGGCTCCTACAATGAGCAATTCTTC	CASSYSLGGLGSYNEQFF
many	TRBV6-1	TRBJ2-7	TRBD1	TGTGCCAGTTCCGAGGGGGCCCGATCCTCCTCACCCTCCTACGAGCAGTACTTC	CASSEGARSSSPSYEQYF
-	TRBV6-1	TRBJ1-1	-	TGTGCCAGCAAAAAAAGTTTACCCACTGAAGCTTTCTTT	CASKKSLPTEAFF
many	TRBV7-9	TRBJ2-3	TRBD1	TGTGCCAGCAGCTTACCGGGACAGTCTGGGAGTACGCAGTATTTT	CASSLPGQSGSTQYF
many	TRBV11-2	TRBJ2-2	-	TGTGCCAGCAGCTTCGCAGGCGCCACCGGGGAGCTGTTTTTT	CASSFAGATGELFF
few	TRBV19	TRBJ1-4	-	TGTGCCAGTAGCGGCGGGGGCACTTCAACTAATGAAAAACTGTTTTTT	CASSGGGTSTNEKLFF
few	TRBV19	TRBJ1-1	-	TGTGCCAGTAGTATTCGACGGCCCCTGAACACTGAAGCTTTCTTT	CASSIRRPLNTEAFF
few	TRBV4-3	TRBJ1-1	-	TGCGCCAGCAGCAAGGGGGGAGGGGACACTGAAGCTTTCTTT	CASSKGGGDTEAFF
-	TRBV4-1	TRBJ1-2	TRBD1	TGCGCCAGCAGCCAAGTAGGACAGGGACTTTATGGCTACACCTTC	CASSQVGQGLYGYTF
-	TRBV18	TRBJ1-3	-	TGTGCCAGCTCACCCTCCAGGACAGCCTCTGGAAACACCATATATTTT	CASSPSRTASGNTIYF
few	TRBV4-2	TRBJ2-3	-	TGTGCCAGCAGCCAAGGGGGCCGACCCTCAGATACGCAGTATTTT	CASSQGGRPSDTQYF
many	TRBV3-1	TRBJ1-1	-	TGTGCCAGCAGCCCTCGGGACACCTACACTGAAGCTTTCTTT	CASSPRDTYTEAFF
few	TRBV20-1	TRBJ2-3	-	TGCAGTGCTAGGGATCCCTACACAGATACGCAGTATTTT	CSARDPYTDTQYF
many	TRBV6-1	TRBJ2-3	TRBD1	TGTGCCAGCAGTGAATACGGGACAGGCACAGATACGCAGTATTTT	CASSEYGTGTDTQYF
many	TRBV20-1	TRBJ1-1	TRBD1	TGCAGTGCTAGAGATCAGGACAGGGGTATGAACACTGAAGCTTTCTTT	CSARDQDRGMNTEAFF
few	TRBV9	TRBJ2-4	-	TGTGCCAGCAGCGTAGGTGGGAGTCGGGCCAAAAACATTCAGTACTTC	CASSVGGSRAKNIQYF
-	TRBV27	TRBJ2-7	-	TGTGCCAGCAGTATAGGGGGGAGCGTCGACGAGCAGTACTTC	CASSIGGSVDEQYF